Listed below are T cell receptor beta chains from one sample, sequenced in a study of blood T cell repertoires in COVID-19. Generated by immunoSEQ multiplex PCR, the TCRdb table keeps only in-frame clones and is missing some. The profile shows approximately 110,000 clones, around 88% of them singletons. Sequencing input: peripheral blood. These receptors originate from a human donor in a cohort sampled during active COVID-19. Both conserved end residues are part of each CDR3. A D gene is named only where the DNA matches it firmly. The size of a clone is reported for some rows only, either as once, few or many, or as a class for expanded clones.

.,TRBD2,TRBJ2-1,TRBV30,TGTGCCTGGAGTGCTCTAGCGGGAAGGGAGCAGTTCTTC,CAWSALAGREQFF
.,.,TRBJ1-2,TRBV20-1,TGCAGTGCGAGGACAGAAGGCTACACCTTC,CSARTEGYTF
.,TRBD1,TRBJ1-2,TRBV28,TGTGCCAGCAGAGAAACGACAGGGTACCTCTATGGCTACACCTTC,CASRETTGYLYGYTF
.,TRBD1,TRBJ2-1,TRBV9,TGTGCCAGCAGCGTCCTACCGGGACAGGAGGTTGAGCAGTTCTTC,CASSVLPGQEVEQFF
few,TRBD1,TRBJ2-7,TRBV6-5,TGTGCCAGCAGTTACTCAGGACAGGGGGCTGATGAGCAGTACTTC,CASSYSGQGADEQYF
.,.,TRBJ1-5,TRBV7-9,TGTGCCAGCAGCTTAATTCCTTCCAGGGGCGCGGGCCAGCCCCAGCATTTT,CASSLIPSRGAGQPQHF
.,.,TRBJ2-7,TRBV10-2,TGCGCCAGCACCGGGAACTACGAGCAGTACTTC,CASTGNYEQYF
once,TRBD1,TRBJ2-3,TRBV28,TGTGCCAGCAGTTCCCGGGACAGGGGGCGGGATACGCAGTATTTT,CASSSRDRGRDTQYF
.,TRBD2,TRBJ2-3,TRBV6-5,TGTGCCAGCAGAAATAGCGGGAGCGCCGTAGATACGCAGTATTTT,CASRNSGSAVDTQYF
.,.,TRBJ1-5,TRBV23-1,TGCGCCAGCAGCCCCCGGGGAGGGAATTTCAATCAGCCCCAGCATTTT,CASSPRGGNFNQPQHF
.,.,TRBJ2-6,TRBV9,TGTGCCAGCAGCTCCTTCTCTGGGGCCAACGTCCTGACTTTC,CASSSFSGANVLTF
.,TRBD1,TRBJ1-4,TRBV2,TGTGCCAGCGGTAGGGGGCGCGGGATTGAAAAACTGTTTTTT,CASGRGRGIEKLFF
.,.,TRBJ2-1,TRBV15,TGTGCCACCAGCAGGGTCGGGAGAGAGTTCTTC,CATSRVGREFF
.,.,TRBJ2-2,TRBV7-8,TGTGCCACGGGGATATCGGGAGACACCGGGGAGCTGTTTTTT,CATGISGDTGELFF
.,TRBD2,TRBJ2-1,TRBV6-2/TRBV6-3,TGTGCCAGCAGTACCGGGACTAGCGTCTACAATGAGCAGTTCTTC,CASSTGTSVYNEQFF
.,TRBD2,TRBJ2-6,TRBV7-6,TGTGCCAGCAGCCTTGGACTAGCGGGATCTGGGGCCAACGTCCTGACTTTC,CASSLGLAGSGANVLTF
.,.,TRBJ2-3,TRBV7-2,TGTGCCAGCAGCTTAGAGACAGGTTTAACAGATACGCAGTATTTT,CASSLETGLTDTQYF
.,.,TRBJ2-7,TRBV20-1,TGCAGTGCTAGTGTCCCAGGCTCCTACGAGCAGTACTTC,CSASVPGSYEQYF
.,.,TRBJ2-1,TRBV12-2,TGTGCAAGTCGCTCCTTGGTTGGGTGTAGCGGTGAGCAGTTCTTC,CASRSLVGCSGEQFF
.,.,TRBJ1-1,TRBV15,TGTGCCACCAGCACCGACAGGCTAAATGAAGCTTTCTTT,CATSTDRLNEAFF
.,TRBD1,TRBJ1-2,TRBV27,TGTGCCAGCAGTTACAGGGGAGCTAACTATGGCTACACCTTC,CASSYRGANYGYTF
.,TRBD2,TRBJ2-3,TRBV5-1,TGCGCCTCCAATATCGGGAGGGCGGGAGATACGCAGTATTTT,CASNIGRAGDTQYF
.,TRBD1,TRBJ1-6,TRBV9,TGTGCCAGCAGCGCGGACAGGGACGGGTCACCCCTCCACTTT,CASSADRDGSPLHF
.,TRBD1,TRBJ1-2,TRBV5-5,TGTGCCAGCAGCTTCCCCGGGACAGAGGGCTATGGCTACACCTTC,CASSFPGTEGYGYTF
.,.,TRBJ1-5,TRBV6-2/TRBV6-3,TGTGCCAGCAGTTACGCCGCGGGTCTAAATCAGCCCCAGCATTTT,CASSYAAGLNQPQHF
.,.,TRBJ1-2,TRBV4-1,TGCGCCAGCAGCCAAGATCCAGACAGGCCGGTGGGCTACACCTTC,CASSQDPDRPVGYTF
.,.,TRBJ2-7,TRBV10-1,TGCGCCAGCAGTCCTACTCTCGACTACTCCCACGAGCAGTACTTC,CASSPTLDYSHEQYF
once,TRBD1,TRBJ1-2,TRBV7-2,TGTGCCAGCAGCTTAGGTGGAGGGGGCAGCTATGGCTACACCTTC,CASSLGGGGSYGYTF
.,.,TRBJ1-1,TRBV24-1,TGTGCCACCAGTTCAGGGAAGTCCACTGAAGCTTTCTTT,CATSSGKSTEAFF